This T cell receptor beta chain derives from a study of Ad26.COV2.S vaccination and SARS-CoV-2 variants. The study's findings and limits: Vaccinees showed greater spike-specific TCR breadth than placebo recipients. Non-spike TCR breadth showed similarity between vaccine and placebo recipients.

The repertoire was sequenced with immunoSEQ multiplex PCR; TCRdb's copy has only in-frame clones and lacks some. The table lists approximately 340,000 clones, just over 90% of them singletons. There are 12 residues in the CDR3. The germline V gene has CDR1 SEHNR and CDR2 FQNEAQ (reference sequence). V was cut by 6 bases and J by 12 bases, with 15 bases left in between. This clone appeared once. Its antigen is as yet unknown. The V call is TRBV7-9, the J call TRBJ2-4; possibly TRBD2 for D (6 bases). This clonotype originated in a human donor who had recovered from COVID-19. The sequencing used peripheral blood, collected after recovery from COVID-19. CDR3 in DNA: TGTGCCAGCAGAAAGGAGGGCGGTCATCAGTACTTC. Its protein is CASRKEGGHQYF.